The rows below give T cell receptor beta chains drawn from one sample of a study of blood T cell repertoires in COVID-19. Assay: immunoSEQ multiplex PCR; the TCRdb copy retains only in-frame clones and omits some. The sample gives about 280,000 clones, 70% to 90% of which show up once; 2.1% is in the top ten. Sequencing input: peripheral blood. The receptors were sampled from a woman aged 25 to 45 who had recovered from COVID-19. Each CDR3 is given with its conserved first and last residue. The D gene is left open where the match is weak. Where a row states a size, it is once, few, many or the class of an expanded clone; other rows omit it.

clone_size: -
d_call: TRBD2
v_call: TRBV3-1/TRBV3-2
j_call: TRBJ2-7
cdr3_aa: CASSPKVWLAGGGSYEQYF
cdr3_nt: TGTGCCAGCAGCCCCAAAGTTTGGCTAGCGGGAGGTGGATCCTACGAGCAGTACTTC

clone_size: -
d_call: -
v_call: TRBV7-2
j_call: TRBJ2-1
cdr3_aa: CASSQRRREQFF
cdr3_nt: TGTGCCAGCAGCCAAAGACGGCGGGAGCAGTTCTTC

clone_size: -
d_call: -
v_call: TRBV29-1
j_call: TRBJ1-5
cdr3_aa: CSVTVDGYSNQPQHF
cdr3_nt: TGCAGCGTAACTGTTGATGGTTATAGCAATCAGCCCCAGCATTTT

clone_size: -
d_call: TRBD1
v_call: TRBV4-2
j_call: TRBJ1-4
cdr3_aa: CASSQRSQGSNEKLFF
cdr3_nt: TGTGCCAGCAGCCAAAGGTCACAGGGGTCTAATGAAAAACTGTTTTTT

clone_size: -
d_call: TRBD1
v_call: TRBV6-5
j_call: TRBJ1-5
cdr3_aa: CASSYRTGGSQPQHF
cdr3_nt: TGTGCCAGCAGTTACCGGACAGGGGGCAGCCAGCCCCAGCATTTT

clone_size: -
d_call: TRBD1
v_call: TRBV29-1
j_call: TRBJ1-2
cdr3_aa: CSVLRGDRDHGYTF
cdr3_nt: TGCAGCGTTCTTCGGGGGGACAGGGACCATGGCTACACCTTC

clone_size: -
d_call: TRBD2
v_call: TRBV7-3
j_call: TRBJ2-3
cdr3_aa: CASSFLAGGVGADTQYF
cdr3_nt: TGTGCCAGCAGCTTTCTAGCGGGAGGGGTGGGCGCAGATACGCAGTATTTT

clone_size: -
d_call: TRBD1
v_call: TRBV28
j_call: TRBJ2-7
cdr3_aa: CASIATGASYEQYF
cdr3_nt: TGTGCCAGCATAGCGACAGGGGCCTCCTACGAGCAGTACTTC

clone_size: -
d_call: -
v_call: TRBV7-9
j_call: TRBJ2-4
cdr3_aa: CASRPQGYLIQYF
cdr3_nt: TGTGCCAGCAGACCGCAGGGATACCTGATTCAGTACTTC

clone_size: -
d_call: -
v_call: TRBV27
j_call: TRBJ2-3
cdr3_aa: CASSRTASTDTQYF
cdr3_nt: TGTGCCAGCAGCCGGACAGCTAGCACAGATACGCAGTATTTT

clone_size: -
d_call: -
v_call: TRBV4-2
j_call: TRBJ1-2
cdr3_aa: CASSQDRGGGYGYTF
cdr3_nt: TGTGCCAGCAGCCAAGATAGAGGGGGGGGGTATGGCTACACCTTC

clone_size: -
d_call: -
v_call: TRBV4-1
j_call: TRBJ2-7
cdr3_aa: CASSQGPGVVTQYF
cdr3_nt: TGCGCCAGCAGCCAGGGGCCCGGCGTGGTAACCCAGTACTTC

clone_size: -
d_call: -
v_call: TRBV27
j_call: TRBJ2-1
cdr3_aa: CASSQGGLSVDEQFF
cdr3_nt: TGTGCCAGCAGTCAAGGGGGACTATCAGTCGATGAGCAGTTCTTC

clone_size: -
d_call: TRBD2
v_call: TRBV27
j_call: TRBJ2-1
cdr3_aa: CASSSDGTRFF
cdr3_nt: TGTGCCAGCAGTTCAGACGGGACTAGGTTCTTC

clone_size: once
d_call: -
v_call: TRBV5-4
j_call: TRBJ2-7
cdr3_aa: CASSPGGRDSYEQYF
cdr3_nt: TGTGCCAGCAGCCCCGGAGGGCGGGATTCCTACGAGCAGTACTTC

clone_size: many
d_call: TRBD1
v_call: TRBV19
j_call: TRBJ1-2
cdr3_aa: CASKEDRGSGYTF
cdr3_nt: TGTGCCAGTAAGGAGGACAGGGGCTCTGGCTACACCTTC

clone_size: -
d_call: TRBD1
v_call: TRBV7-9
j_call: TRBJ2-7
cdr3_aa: CASSLGQGAKLEQYF
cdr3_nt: TGTGCCAGCAGCTTAGGACAGGGGGCCAAACTCGAGCAGTACTTC

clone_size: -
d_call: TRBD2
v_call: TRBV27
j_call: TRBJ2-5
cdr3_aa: CASSLYVSGGYQETQYF
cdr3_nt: TGTGCCAGCAGTTTATATGTGAGCGGGGGGTACCAAGAGACCCAGTACTTC

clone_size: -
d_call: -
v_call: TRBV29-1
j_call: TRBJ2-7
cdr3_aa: CSVDRGDYEQYF
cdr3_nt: TGCAGCGTTGACAGGGGAGACTACGAGCAGTACTTC

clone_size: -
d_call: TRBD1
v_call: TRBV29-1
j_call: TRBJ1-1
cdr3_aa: CSVSGQTNTEAFF
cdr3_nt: TGCAGCGTATCGGGACAGACGAACACTGAAGCTTTCTTT

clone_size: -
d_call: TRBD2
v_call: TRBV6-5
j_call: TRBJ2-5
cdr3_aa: CASTRGVAGQETQYF
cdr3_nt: TGTGCCAGCACCCGGGGGGTAGCGGGCCAAGAGACCCAGTACTTC

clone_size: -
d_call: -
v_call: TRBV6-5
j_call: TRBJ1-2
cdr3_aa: CASSRGRGYLGGYTF
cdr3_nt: TGTGCCAGCAGTCGCGGTCGGGGGTACCTCGGTGGCTACACCTTC

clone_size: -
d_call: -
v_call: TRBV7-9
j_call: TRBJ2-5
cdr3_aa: CASSLTGSETQYF
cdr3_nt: TGTGCCAGCAGCTTAACAGGGAGTGAGACCCAGTACTTC

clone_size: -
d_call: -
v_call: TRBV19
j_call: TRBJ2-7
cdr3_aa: CASSSGLGTYEQYF
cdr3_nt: TGTGCCAGTAGTTCGGGACTCGGAACGTACGAGCAGTACTTC

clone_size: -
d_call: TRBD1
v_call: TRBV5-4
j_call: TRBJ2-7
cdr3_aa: CASSQPGQGNEQYF
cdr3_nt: TGTGCCAGCAGCCAACCGGGACAGGGGAACGAGCAGTACTTC

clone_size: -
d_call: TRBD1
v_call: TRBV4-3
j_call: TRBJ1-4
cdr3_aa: CASSHGQEATNEKLFF
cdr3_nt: TGCGCCAGCAGCCACGGACAGGAAGCAACTAATGAAAAACTGTTTTTT

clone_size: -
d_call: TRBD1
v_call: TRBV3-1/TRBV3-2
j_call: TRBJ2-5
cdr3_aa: CASSQDRAETQYF
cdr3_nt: TGTGCCAGCAGCCAGGACAGGGCGGAGACCCAGTACTTC

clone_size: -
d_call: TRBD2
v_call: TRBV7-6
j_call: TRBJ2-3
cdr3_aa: CASSAGLASATDTQYF
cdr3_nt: TGTGCCAGCAGCGCAGGACTAGCGTCGGCCACAGATACGCAGTATTTT

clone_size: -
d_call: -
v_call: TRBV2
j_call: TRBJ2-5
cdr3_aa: CASTAGYQETQYF
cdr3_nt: TGTGCCAGCACTGCGGGGTACCAAGAGACCCAGTACTTC

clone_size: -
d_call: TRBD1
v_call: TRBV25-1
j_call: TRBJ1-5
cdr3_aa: CASGQGSQPQHF
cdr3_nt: TGTGCCAGCGGACAGGGGAGTCAGCCCCAGCATTTT

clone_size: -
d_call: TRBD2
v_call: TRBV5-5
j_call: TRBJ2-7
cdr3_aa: CASSFRGLVYEQYF
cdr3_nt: TGTGCCAGCAGCTTCCGCGGACTAGTATACGAGCAGTACTTC

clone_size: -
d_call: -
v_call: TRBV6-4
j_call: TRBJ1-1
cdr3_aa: CASSDSGQWNTEAFF
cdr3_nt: TGTGCCAGCAGTGACTCTGGACAGTGGAACACTGAAGCTTTCTTT

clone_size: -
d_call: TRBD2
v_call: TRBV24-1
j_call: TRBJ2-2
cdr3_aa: CATSDVSGRDTGELFF
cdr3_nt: TGTGCCACCAGTGATGTTAGCGGGAGGGACACCGGGGAGCTGTTTTTT

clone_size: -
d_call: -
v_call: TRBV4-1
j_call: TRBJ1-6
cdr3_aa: CASSQGWQNNSPLHF
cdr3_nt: TGCGCCAGCAGCCAAGGGTGGCAGAACAATTCACCCCTCCACTTT

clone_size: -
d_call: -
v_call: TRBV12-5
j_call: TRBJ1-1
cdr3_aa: CASARTTGNTEAFF
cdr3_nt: TGTGCTAGTGCCCGAACCACAGGGAACACTGAAGCTTTCTTT

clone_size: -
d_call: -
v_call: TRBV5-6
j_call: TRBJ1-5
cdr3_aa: CASRFGRGRIRNQPQHF
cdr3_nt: TGTGCCAGCAGGTTCGGACGGGGGAGAATTCGCAATCAGCCCCAGCATTTT

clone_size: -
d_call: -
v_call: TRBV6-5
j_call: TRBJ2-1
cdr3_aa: CASQRRARSNEQFF
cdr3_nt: TGTGCCAGCCAGAGGAGGGCTAGATCCAATGAGCAGTTCTTC

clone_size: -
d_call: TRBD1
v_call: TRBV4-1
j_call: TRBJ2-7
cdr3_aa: CASSQALGQAPSYEQYF
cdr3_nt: TGCGCCAGCAGCCAAGCCCTAGGACAGGCGCCCTCCTACGAGCAGTACTTC

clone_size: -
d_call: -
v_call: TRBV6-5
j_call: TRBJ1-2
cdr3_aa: CATARGKGDGYTF
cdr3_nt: TGTGCCACCGCTCGGGGTAAAGGCGATGGCTACACCTTC

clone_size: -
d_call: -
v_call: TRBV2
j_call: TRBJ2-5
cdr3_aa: CASSTSFGETQYF
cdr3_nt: TGTGCCAGCAGTACTAGCTTTGGGGAGACCCAGTACTTC

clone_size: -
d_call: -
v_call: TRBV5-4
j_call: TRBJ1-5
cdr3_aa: CASSFYGLNQPQHF
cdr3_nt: TGTGCCAGCAGCTTCTACGGACTCAATCAGCCCCAGCATTTT

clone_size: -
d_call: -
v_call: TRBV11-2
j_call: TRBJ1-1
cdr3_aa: CASSLAWGQGAEAFF
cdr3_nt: TGTGCCAGCAGCCTAGCGTGGGGACAAGGGGCTGAAGCTTTCTTT

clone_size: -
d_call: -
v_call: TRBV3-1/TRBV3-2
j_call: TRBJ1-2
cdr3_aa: CASSLSRGSYGYTF
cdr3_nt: TGTGCCAGCAGCCTTTCCCGGGGGTCCTATGGCTACACCTTC

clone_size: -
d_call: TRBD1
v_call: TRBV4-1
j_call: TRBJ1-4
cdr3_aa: CASSDRARNEKLFF
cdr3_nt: TGCGCCAGCAGCGACAGGGCCCGTAATGAAAAACTGTTTTTT

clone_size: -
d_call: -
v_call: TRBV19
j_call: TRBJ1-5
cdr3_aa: CASSIPGFGQPQHF
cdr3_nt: TGTGCCAGTAGTATTCCAGGGTTCGGGCAGCCCCAGCATTTT